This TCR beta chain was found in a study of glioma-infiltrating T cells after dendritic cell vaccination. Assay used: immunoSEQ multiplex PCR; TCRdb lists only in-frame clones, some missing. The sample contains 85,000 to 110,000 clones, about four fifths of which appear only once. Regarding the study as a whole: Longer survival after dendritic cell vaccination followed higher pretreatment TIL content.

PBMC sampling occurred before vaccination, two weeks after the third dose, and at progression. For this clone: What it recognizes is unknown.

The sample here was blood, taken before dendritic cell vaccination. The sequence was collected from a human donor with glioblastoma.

The CDR3 sequence: CASSFGSGGYETQYF. CDR3 nucleotide sequence: TGTGCCAGCAGCTTTGGGTCGGGGGGTTACGAGACCCAGTACTTC. The chain joins TRBV5-6 to TRBJ2-5; the match to TRBD2 covers 7 bases. This CDR3 is 15 amino acids long. Losses at the gene ends were 2 bases for V and 5 bases for J; bases not matched to a gene: 9. The germline V gene encodes CDR1 SGHDT and CDR2 YYEEEE.